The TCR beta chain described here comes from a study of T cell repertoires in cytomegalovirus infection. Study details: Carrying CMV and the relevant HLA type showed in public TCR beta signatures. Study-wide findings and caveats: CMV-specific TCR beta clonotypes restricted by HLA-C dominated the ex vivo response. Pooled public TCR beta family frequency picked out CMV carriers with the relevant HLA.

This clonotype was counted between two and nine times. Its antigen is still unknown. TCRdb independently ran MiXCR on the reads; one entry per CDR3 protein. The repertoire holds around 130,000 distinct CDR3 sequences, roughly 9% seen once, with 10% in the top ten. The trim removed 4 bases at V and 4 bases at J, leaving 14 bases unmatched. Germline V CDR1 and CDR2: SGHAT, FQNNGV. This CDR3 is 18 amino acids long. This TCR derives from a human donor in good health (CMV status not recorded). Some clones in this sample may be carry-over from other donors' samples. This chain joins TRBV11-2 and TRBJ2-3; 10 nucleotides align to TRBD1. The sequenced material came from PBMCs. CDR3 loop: CASSSRDRGIFGADTQYF. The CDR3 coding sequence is TGTGCCAGCAGCTCTCGGGACAGGGGTATCTTTGGCGCAGATACGCAGTATTTT.